The clone carrying this TCR beta chain was seen many times. Amplified TCR beta CDR3 regions derived from RNA transcripts. In the first-round RT-PCR of the TCR CDR3, the HTBI primer set was used. TCRdb re-called the multiplex PCR reads through MiXCR, storing one row per CDR3 protein. The data show about 400,000 distinct CDR3 sequences, roughly 15% seen once. The record originates from a study of T cells in Graves' hyperthyroidism and ophthalmopathy. V was trimmed by 8 bases and J by 0 bases, leaving 8 bases between them. The V gene's germline CDR1 is MNHNS and CDR2 SASEGT. The CDR3 loop spans 13 amino acids.

Sequencing was done on a sample of blood. The chain combines TRBV6-1 with TRBJ1-5, with no clear D. The TCR was taken from a woman aged 55-69 years with Graves' ophthalmopathy. CDR3 sequence: CASGRNSNQPQHF. The DNA for the CDR3 is TGTGCCAGCGGACGAAATAGCAATCAGCCCCAGCATTTT.